Reported below is one TCR beta chain. The antigen is unknown. TCR alpha and TCR beta cDNA libraries carrying sample barcodes and UMIs were produced by 5'RACE using constant-segment primers. TCRdb called the 5' RACE reads again in MiXCR, with one record for every CDR3 protein. This repertoire shows about 600,000 distinct CDR3 sequences, less than 25% found once; its top ten account for approximately 8.4%. This sample was included in a study of T-cell memory formation after mild COVID-19. Study information: TCR clusters were largely donor specific. General study points: Pre-infection memory harbored some responding clones, suggesting cross-reactive memory joined. While clones contracting from day 15 to 85 were balanced between CD4 and CD8, later expanders leaned CD4+.

Per the germline V gene, CDR1 is SEHNR and CDR2 is FQNEAQ (reference sequence). After removal of 10 bases from V and 11 bases from J, the junction contained 17 bases not matched to a gene. The CDR3 is 14 amino acids. The source of this sequence is an adult woman who had mild COVID-19 (a few samples of this study predate the infection). Cell type and time point are not known. Sequenced: PBMCs or a T cell subset sorted from them (not recorded which). The gene calls are TRBV7-9 and TRBJ1-1; TRBD1 matches 9 bases. The CDR3 is CAILFRDRDPGAFF. The CDR3 region has the DNA TGTGCCATCCTTTTTCGGGACAGGGATCCAGGCGCTTTCTTT.